These T cell receptor beta chains were read from a single sample in a study of blood T cell repertoires in COVID-19. Assay: immunoSEQ multiplex PCR; the TCRdb copy retains only in-frame clones and omits some. The data contain some 100,000 clones, roughly 77% of them singletons. The sequenced material came from peripheral blood. The receptor set was obtained from a human donor in a cohort sampled during active COVID-19. The CDR3 runs from the conserved cysteine through the conserved F or W. D genes are given only for firm matches. Clone size is not always given. Where it is, it says once, few, many or a class for expanded clones.

J gene | D gene | V gene | clone size | CDR3 protein | CDR3 DNA
TRBJ1-1 | - | TRBV7-8 | - | CASSLGSATEAFF | TGTGCCAGCAGCTTAGGCAGTGCCACTGAAGCTTTCTTT
TRBJ2-7 | TRBD2 | TRBV5-4 | - | CASSLGTSGLTYEQYF | TGTGCCAGCAGCTTGGGGACTAGCGGGTTAACCTACGAGCAGTACTTC
TRBJ1-1 | - | TRBV30 | once | CAWSPEWGTMNTEAFF | TGTGCCTGGAGTCCCGAGTGGGGGACTATGAACACTGAAGCTTTCTTT
TRBJ2-1 | - | TRBV23-1 | - | CASSLPAGAPRNEQFF | TGCGCCAGCAGTCTTCCCGCAGGGGCCCCGAGAAATGAGCAGTTCTTC
TRBJ1-2 | - | TRBV24-1 | - | CATTRIYGYTF | TGTGCCACCACCAGAATCTATGGCTACACCTTC
TRBJ1-4 | - | TRBV27 | - | CASRSDRRREKLFF | TGTGCCAGCAGGTCCGACAGGCGGAGGGAAAAACTGTTTTTT
TRBJ2-2 | TRBD1 | TRBV30 | - | CAWSRIGQGARTGELFF | TGTGCCTGGAGTCGTATAGGACAGGGGGCTCGAACAGGGGAGCTGTTTTTT
TRBJ2-3 | - | TRBV5-1 | once | CASSLYVGADPSTDTQYF | TGCGCCAGCAGCTTGTATGTCGGAGCAGATCCTAGCACAGATACGCAGTATTTT
TRBJ2-5 | TRBD1 | TRBV10-1 | once | CASSEWQGAETQYF | TGCGCCAGCAGTGAGTGGCAGGGGGCAGAGACCCAGTACTTC
TRBJ2-5 | TRBD1 | TRBV11-3 | - | CASSPRQGGVETQYF | TGTGCCAGCAGCCCAAGACAGGGTGGCGTGGAGACCCAGTACTTC
TRBJ2-1 | TRBD2 | TRBV5-1 | - | CASSLGAGGQSNEQFF | TGCGCCAGCAGCTTGGGAGCGGGGGGGCAAAGCAATGAGCAGTTCTTC
TRBJ1-3 | - | TRBV18 | - | CASSPREQGISGNTIYF | TGTGCCAGCTCACCACGCGAACAGGGAATCTCTGGAAACACCATATATTTT
TRBJ1-5 | - | TRBV6-4 | - | CASSESSENQPQHF | TGTGCCAGCAGTGAGTCAAGTGAGAATCAGCCCCAGCATTTT
TRBJ1-2 | - | TRBV3-1/TRBV3-2 | - | CASSQVEGSGGYTF | TGTGCCAGCAGCCAAGTGGAGGGGTCGGGTGGCTACACCTTC
TRBJ1-6 | TRBD1 | TRBV9 | few | CASSVQGAGSPLHF | TGTGCCAGCAGCGTTCAGGGGGCAGGGTCACCCCTCCACTTT
TRBJ2-1 | - | TRBV6-5 | - | CASSYRRASHNEQFF | TGTGCCAGCAGTTATCGCAGGGCATCCCACAATGAGCAGTTCTTC
TRBJ2-7 | TRBD1 | TRBV27 | - | CASSLGQHFGDEQYF | TGTGCCAGCAGTTTGGGACAGCACTTCGGGGACGAGCAGTACTTC
TRBJ2-1 | TRBD2 | TRBV10-2 | - | CATVLSSGGAGEQFF | TGCGCCACCGTTTTGAGTAGCGGGGGGGCGGGTGAGCAGTTCTTC
TRBJ2-1 | - | TRBV12-3/TRBV12-4 | - | CASSWGVYNEQFF | TGTGCCAGCAGTTGGGGGGTTTACAATGAGCAGTTCTTC
TRBJ2-1 | - | TRBV18 | - | CASSPEGDEQFF | TGTGCCAGCTCACCGGAAGGAGATGAGCAGTTCTTC